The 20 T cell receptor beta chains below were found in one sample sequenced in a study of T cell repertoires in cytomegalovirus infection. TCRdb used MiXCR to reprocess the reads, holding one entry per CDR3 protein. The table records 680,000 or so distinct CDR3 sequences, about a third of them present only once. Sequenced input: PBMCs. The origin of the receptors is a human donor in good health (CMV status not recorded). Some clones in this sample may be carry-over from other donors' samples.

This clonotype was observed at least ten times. The chain's CDR3 is CASSSGRGQYSNQPQHF. In DNA form, the CDR3 reads TGTGCCAGTAGTTCCGGACGGGGCCAATATAGCAATCAGCCCCAGCATTTT. V gene TRBV19 combines with J gene TRBJ1-5, with D perhaps matching TRBD1 (5 bases). Trimming cost V 5 bases and J 0 bases, with 17 bases left between them. Germline assignment: CDR1 LNHDA and CDR2 SQIVND (reference sequence). The CDR3 contains 17 residues.

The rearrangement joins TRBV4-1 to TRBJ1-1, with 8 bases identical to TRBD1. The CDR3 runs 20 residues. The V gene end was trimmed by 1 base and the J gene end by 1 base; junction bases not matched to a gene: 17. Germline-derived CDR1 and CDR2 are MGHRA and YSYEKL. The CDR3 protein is CASSQVSVLRTGKPNTEAFF. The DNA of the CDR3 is TGCGCCAGCAGCCAAGTTTCAGTATTGAGGACAGGGAAGCCGAACACTGAAGCTTTCTTT.

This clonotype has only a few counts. The DNA of the CDR3 is TGCGCCAGCAGCCAAGATTCCGGGACAGGGGCGAAAGGGGGCTACACCTTC. Its translation: CASSQDSGTGAKGGYTF. The chain joins TRBV4-1 to TRBJ1-2; 10 positions agree with TRBD1. V lost 0 bases and J lost 8; bases outside the gene matches: 12. CDR3 length equals 17 residues. Germline V gene data show CDR1 as MGHRA and CDR2 as YSYEKL.

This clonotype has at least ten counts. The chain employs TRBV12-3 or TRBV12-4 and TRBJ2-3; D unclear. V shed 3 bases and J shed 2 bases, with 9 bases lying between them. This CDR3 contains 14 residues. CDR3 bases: TGTGCCAGCAGTTTTCTCTCTGACACAGATACGCAGTATTTT. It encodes CASSFLSDTDTQYF.

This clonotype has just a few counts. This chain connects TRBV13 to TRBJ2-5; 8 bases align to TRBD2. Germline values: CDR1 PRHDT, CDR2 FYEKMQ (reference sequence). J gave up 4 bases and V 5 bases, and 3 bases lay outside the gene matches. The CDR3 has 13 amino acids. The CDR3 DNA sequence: TGTGCCAGCAGCCAGGGGACTAGAGAGACCCAGTACTTC. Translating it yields CASSQGTRETQYF.

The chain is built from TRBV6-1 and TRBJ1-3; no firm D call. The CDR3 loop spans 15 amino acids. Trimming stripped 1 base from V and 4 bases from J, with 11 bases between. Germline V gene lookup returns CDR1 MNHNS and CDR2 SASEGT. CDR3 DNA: TGTGCCAGCAGTGAAGACAGCTCATTCGGAAACACCATATATTTT. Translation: CASSEDSSFGNTIYF.

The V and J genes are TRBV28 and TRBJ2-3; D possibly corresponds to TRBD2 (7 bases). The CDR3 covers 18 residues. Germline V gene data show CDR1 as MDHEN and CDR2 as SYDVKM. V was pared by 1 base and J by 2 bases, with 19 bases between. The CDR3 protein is CASSLSTIGGGDTDTQYF. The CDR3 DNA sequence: TGTGCCAGCAGTTTATCTACTATAGGGGGAGGGGACACAGATACGCAGTATTTT.

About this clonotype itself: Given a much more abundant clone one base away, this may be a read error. Written as DNA, the CDR3 is TGTGCCAGCAAGAGGTTGAACACTGAAGCTTTCTTT. Its translation is CASKRLNTEAFF. This chain connects TRBV25-1 to TRBJ1-1; D is ambiguous. The CDR3 extends over 12 amino acids. V was pared by 7 bases and J by 0 bases, with 6 bases between. Germline loops: CDR1 MGHDK, CDR2 SYGVNS.

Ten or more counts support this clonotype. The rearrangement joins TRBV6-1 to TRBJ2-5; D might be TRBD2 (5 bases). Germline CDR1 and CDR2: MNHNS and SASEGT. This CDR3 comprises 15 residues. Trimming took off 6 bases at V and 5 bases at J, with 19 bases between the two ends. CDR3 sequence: CASSLAGVAPETQYF. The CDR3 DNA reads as TGTGCCAGCAGCTTAGCCGGGGTGGCTCCGGAGACCCAGTACTTC.

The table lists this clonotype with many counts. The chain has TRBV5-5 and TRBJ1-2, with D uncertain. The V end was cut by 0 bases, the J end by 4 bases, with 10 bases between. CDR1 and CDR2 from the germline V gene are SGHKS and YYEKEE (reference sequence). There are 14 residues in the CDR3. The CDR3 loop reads CASSLVVSSYGYTF. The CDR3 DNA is TGTGCCAGCAGCTTGGTGGTCAGTTCCTATGGCTACACCTTC.

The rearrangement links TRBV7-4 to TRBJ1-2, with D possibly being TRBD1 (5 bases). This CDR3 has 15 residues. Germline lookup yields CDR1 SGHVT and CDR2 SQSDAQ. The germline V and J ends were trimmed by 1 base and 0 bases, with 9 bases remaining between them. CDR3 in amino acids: CASSLGQNPNYGYTF. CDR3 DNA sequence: TGTGCCAGCAGCTTAGGACAGAATCCTAACTATGGCTACACCTTC.

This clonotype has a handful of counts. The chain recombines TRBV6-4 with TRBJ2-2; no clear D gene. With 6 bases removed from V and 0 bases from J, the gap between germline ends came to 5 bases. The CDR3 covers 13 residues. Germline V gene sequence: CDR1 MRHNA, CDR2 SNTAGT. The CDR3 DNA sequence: TGTGCCAGCAGAGGAACGAACACCGGGGAGCTGTTTTTT. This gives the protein CASRGTNTGELFF.

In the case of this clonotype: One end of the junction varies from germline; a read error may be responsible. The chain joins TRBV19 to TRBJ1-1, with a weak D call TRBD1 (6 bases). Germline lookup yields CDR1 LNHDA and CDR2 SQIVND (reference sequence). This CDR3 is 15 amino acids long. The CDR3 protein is CAISSRQDQNTEAFF. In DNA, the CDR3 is TGTGCCATTAGTTCCAGACAGGACCAGAACACTGAAGCTTTCTTT.

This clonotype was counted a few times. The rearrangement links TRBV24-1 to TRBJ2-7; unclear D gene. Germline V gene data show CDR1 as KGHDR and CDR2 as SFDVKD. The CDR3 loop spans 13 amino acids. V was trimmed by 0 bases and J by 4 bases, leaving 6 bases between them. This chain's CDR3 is CATSDLLGYEQYF. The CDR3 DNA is TGTGCCACCAGTGATTTGCTTGGGTACGAGCAGTACTTC.

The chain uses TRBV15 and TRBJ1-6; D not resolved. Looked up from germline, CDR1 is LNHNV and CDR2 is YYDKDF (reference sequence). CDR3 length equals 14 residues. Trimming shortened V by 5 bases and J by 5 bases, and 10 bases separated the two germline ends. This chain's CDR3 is CATSGGVDNSPLHF. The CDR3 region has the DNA TGTGCCACCAGCGGCGGGGTTGATAATTCACCCCTCCACTTT.

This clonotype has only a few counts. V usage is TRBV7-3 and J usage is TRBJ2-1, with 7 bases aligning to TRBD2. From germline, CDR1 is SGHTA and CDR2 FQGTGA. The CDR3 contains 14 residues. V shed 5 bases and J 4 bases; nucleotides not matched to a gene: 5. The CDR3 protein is CASSPTSWYNEQFF. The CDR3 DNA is TGTGCCAGCAGCCCGACTAGCTGGTACAATGAGCAGTTCTTC.

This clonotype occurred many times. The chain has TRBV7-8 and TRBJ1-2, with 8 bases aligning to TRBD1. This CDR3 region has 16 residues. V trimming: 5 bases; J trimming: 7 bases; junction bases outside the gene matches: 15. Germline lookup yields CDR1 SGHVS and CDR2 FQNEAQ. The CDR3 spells CASSELPAQGAGGYTF. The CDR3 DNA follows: TGTGCCAGCAGCGAGCTACCGGCGCAGGGGGCTGGTGGCTACACCTTC.

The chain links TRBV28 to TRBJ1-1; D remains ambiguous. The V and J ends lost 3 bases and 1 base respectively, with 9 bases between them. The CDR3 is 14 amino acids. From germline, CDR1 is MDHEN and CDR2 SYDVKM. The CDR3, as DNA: TGTGCCAGCAGTTTTCACGGAACGAACACTGAAGCTTTCTTT. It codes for CASSFHGTNTEAFF. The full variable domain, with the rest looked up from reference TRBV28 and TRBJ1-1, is DVKVTQSSRYLVKRTGEKVFLECVQDMDHENMFWYRQDPGLGLRLIYFSYDVKMKEKGDIPEGYSVSREKKERFSLILESASTNQTSMYLCASSFHGTNTEAFFGQGTRLTVV.

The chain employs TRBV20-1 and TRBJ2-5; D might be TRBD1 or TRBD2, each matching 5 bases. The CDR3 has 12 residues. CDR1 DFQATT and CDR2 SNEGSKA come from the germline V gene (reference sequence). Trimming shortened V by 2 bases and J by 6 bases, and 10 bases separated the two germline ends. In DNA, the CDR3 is TGCAGTGCTAGACGACTGGGACAGACCCAGTACTTC. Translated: CSARRLGQTQYF.

This CDR3 is CASSLGTGVLNQPQHF. The DNA for the CDR3 is TGTGCCAGCAGTCTCGGGACAGGCGTCCTCAATCAGCCCCAGCATTTT. This chain joins TRBV6-1 and TRBJ1-5, with TRBD1 matching over 8 bases. J was trimmed by 3 bases and V by 5 bases; bases with no gene match: 9. The CDR3 extends over 16 amino acids. Germline V CDR1 and CDR2: MNHNS, SASEGT.